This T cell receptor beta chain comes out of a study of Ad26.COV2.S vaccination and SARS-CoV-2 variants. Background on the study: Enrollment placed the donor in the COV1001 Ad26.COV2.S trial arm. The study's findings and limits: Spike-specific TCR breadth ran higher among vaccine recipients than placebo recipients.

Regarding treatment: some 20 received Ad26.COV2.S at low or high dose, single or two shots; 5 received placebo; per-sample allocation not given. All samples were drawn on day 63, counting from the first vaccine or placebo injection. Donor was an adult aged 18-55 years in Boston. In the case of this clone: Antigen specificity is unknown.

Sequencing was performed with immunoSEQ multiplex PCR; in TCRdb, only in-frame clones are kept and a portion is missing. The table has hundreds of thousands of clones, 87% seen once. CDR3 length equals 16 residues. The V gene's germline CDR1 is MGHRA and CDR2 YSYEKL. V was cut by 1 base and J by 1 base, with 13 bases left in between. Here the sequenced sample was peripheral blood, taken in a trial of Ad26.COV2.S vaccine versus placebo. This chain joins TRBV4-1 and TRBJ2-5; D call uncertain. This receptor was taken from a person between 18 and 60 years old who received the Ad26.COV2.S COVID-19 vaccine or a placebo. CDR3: CASSQGSGRTQETQYF. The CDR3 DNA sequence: TGCGCCAGCAGCCAAGGTTCGGGCAGAACCCAAGAGACCCAGTACTTC.